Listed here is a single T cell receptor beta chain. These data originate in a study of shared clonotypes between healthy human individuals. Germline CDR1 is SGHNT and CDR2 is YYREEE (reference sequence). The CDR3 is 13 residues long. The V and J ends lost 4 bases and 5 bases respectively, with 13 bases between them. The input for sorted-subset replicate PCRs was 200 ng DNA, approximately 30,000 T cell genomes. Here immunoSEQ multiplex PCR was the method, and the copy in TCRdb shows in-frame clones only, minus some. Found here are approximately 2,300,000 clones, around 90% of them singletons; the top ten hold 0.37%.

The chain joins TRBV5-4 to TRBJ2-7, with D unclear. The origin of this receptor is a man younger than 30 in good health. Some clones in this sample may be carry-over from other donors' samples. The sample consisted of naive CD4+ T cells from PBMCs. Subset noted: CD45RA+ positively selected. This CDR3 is CASSPSAHNEQYF. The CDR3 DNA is TGTGCCAGCAGCCCCTCCGCGCACAACGAGCAGTACTTC.